What follows are 14 T cell receptor beta chains derived from one specimen sequenced in a study of beta chain features in type 1 diabetes. Every isolated RNA sample was fully reverse transcribed, so sequencing captured expressed TCRB transcripts. Assay: immunoSEQ multiplex PCR; the TCRdb copy retains only in-frame clones and omits some. The sample carries approximately 150,000 clones, roughly 9.1% recorded once. Sequencing was carried out using central memory CD4+ T cells from blood. The origin of the receptors is a woman younger than 30 in good health.

Ten or more counts support this clone. The V call is TRBV14, the J call TRBJ2-5, with a weak D call TRBD2 (5 bases). Germline V gene lookup returns CDR1 SGHDN and CDR2 FVKESK. The CDR3 contains 13 residues. The ends were cut back, 0 bases at V and 7 bases at J, with 9 bases in the middle. CDR3 loop: CASSQDKSGTQYF. DNA for the CDR3: TGTGCCAGCAGCCAAGACAAAAGCGGGACCCAGTACTTC. Full variable domain (rest looked up from reference TRBV14 and TRBJ2-5): EAGVTQFPSHSVIEKGQTVTLRCDPISGHDNLYWYRRVMGKEIKFLLHFVKESKQDESGMPNNRFLAERTGGTYSTLKVQPAELEDSGVYFCASSQDKSGTQYFGPGTRLLVL.

The V and J genes are TRBV5-1 and TRBJ1-4; D is unresolved. V gave up 4 bases and J gave up 0 bases, with 7 bases separating them. CDR1 and CDR2 (germline): SGHRS, YFSETQ. The CDR3 is 14 amino acids. CDR3 nucleotide sequence: TGCGCCAGCAGCCCCGGGGCAACTAATGAAAAACTGTTTTTT. Protein sequence: CASSPGATNEKLFF.

The chain's CDR3 is CASSSLAASKNIQYF. In nucleotides, the CDR3 is TGTGCCAGTAGTTCACTAGCGGCGTCCAAAAACATTCAGTACTTC. This chain connects TRBV19 to TRBJ2-4; TRBD2 aligns across 8 bases. The J segment lost 2 bases and the V segment lost 5 bases, leaving 5 bases of the junction unmatched. CDR1 is LNHDA, CDR2 SQIVND, per germline (reference sequence). CDR3 length equals 15 residues.

The V and J genes are TRBV19 and TRBJ1-2; 10 bases align to TRBD1. V lost 0 bases to trimming and J lost 0 bases; unmatched junction nucleotides: 4. Germline loops: CDR1 LNHDA, CDR2 SQIVND (reference sequence). The CDR3 has 17 residues. DNA of the CDR3: TGTGCCAGTAGTATAGATGCTGGACAGGGGGCTAACTATGGCTACACCTTC. Its protein is CASSIDAGQGANYGYTF.

Only a few counts were recorded for this clone. The chain joins TRBV6-6 to TRBJ2-2; 8 bases fit TRBD1. The CDR3 sequence is 13 residues long. Germline V gene lookup returns CDR1 MNHNY and CDR2 SVGAGI (reference sequence). V dropped 5 bases and J dropped 12; count of bases not matched to a gene: 8. CDR3 sequence: CASSPPDRVKLFF. The DNA of the CDR3 is TGTGCCAGCAGTCCCCCGGACAGGGTAAAGCTGTTTTTT.

This chain connects TRBV30 to TRBJ2-6; D unclear. Trimming shortened V by 2 bases and J by 2 bases, and 4 bases separated the two germline ends. The CDR3 is 13 amino acids. Germline CDR1 GTSNPN, CDR2 SVGIG (reference sequence). The CDR3 protein is CAWSPAGANVLTF. In DNA, the CDR3 is TGTGCCTGGAGTCCGGCTGGGGCCAACGTCCTGACTTTC.

This clone was detected a few times. The chain carries TRBV10-3 and TRBJ2-7, with D possibly being TRBD2 (6 bases). Trimming took 6 bases from V and 2 from J, leaving 14 bases between them. The CDR3 length is 14 residues. Germline CDR1 and CDR2: ENHRY and SYGVKD. The CDR3 loop reads CAIRGRGGTYEQYF. The CDR3 nucleotides are TGTGCCATCAGGGGCCGTGGGGGGACCTACGAGCAGTACTTC.

This chain uses TRBV5-1 with TRBJ2-6, with a possible D match to TRBD2 (5 bases). The CDR3 runs to 20 residues. The germline CDR1 and CDR2 sequences are SGHRS and YFSETQ. The germline V and J ends were trimmed by 6 bases and 0 bases, with 25 bases remaining between them. The CDR3 DNA reads TGCGCCAGCACCATCCCGGGGATACCTCGTACTAGCTCTGGGGCCAACGTCCTGACTTTC. This sequence encodes CASTIPGIPRTSSGANVLTF.

This clone was picked up many times. This chain links TRBV29-1 with TRBJ2-5; tentative D call: TRBD1 (7 bases). V was shortened by 0 bases and J by 10 bases, with 15 bases between the two germline ends. The CDR3 extends over 13 amino acids. Germline V lookup: CDR1 SQVTM, CDR2 ANQGSEA. CDR3 bases: TGCAGCGTTGAAGAAGGCAGGGGGGCGGACCAGTACTTC. This encodes CSVEEGRGADQYF.

This rearrangement joins TRBV7-2 to TRBJ2-1; 8 bases line up with TRBD2. The CDR3 has 16 residues. Germline assignment: CDR1 SGHTA and CDR2 FQGNSA. The V segment lost 3 bases and the J segment 3 bases; nucleotides outside the gene matches: 7. CDR3 sequence: CASSLNSGASYNEQFF. The CDR3 nucleotides read TGTGCCAGCAGCTTGAATAGCGGGGCAAGCTACAATGAGCAGTTCTTC.

CDR3 DNA: TGTGCCAGCTCACTCCTGACTAGCGGGATGGTGAATGAGCAGTTCTTC. This gives the protein CASSLLTSGMVNEQFF. V usage is TRBV18 and J usage is TRBJ2-1, with TRBD2 identical over 11 bases. This CDR3 has 16 amino acids. After removal of 4 bases from V and 7 bases from J, the junction contained 9 bases not matched to a gene. CDR1 KGHSH and CDR2 LQKENI come from the germline V gene.

V and J are TRBV5-1 and TRBJ1-1; 7 bases are shared with TRBD1. Germline loops: CDR1 SGHRS, CDR2 YFSETQ. The CDR3 loop spans 14 amino acids. V trimming: 2 bases; J trimming: 1 base; junction bases outside the gene matches: 2. CDR3 loop: CASSFGQENTEAFF. The CDR3 bases are TGCGCCAGCAGCTTCGGACAGGAGAACACTGAAGCTTTCTTT.

The chain employs TRBV5-1 and TRBJ2-2, with 9 bases that match TRBD1. There are 17 residues in the CDR3. Germline lookup yields CDR1 SGHRS and CDR2 YFSETQ. With 3 bases clipped from V and 0 bases from J, the junction kept 6 bases outside the gene matches. The CDR3 DNA follows: TGCGCCAGCAGCTCTACTGGGACAGGGACGAACACCGGGGAGCTGTTTTTT. Translating it yields CASSSTGTGTNTGELFF.

J is TRBJ2-5 and V is TRBV19, with 10 positions matching TRBD2. The CDR3 is made up of 14 amino acids. CDR1 and CDR2 (germline): LNHDA, SQIVND (reference sequence). The V gene end was trimmed by 5 bases and the J gene end by 5 bases; junction bases not matched to a gene: 5. CDR3 nucleotides: TGTGCCAGTAGTTCTAGCGGGAGTCGGGAGACCCAGTACTTC. Residues: CASSSSGSRETQYF.